This T cell receptor beta chain was found in a study of tumor-infiltrating lymphocytes in oesophageal squamous cell carcinoma. TCRdb recomputed calls from the PCR reads with MiXCR, one row per CDR3 protein. The profile shows approximately 15,000 distinct CDR3 sequences, approximately 56% of them singletons. There are many counts of this clonotype. The sequencing input was esophageal tumor tissue. The origin of this receptor is a male donor with esophageal squamous cell carcinoma.

CDR3: CASSVATGTEAFF. The CDR3 DNA sequence: TGTGCCAGCAGCGTAGCCACCGGTACTGAAGCTTTCTTT. V and J are TRBV9 and TRBJ1-1; D call uncertain. Germline CDR1 is SGDLS and CDR2 is YYNGEE. V shed 0 bases and J shed 5 bases, with 8 bases lying between them. This CDR3 is built from 13 residues.